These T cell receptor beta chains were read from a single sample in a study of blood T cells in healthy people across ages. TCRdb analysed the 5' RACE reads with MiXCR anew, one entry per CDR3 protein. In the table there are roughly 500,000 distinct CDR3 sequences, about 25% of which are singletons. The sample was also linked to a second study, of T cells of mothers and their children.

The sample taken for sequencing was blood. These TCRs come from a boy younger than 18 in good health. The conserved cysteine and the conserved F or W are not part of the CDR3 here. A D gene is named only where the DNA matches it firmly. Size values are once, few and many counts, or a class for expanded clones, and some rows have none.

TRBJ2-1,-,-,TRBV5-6,ASSLDFSSGYNEQF
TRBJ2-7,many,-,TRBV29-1,SVEDRGTYEQY
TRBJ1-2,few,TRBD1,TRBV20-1,SAPDRVNYGYT
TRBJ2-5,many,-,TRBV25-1,ASSETETQY
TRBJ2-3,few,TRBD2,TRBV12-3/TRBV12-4,ASSGLADYRQY
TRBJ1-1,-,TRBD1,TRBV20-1,SALQGATSTEAF
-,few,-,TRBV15,ATSRVGGRQETQY
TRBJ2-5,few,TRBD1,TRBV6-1,ASSEATGGQETQY
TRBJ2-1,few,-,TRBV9,ASSEFSGYNEQF
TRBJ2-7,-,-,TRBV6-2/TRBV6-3,ASSPLDFNYEQY
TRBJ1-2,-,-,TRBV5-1,ASSGDTYGYT
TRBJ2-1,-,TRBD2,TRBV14,ASSRPPRSGSYNEQF
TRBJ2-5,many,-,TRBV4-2,ASSQDGGQGGETQY
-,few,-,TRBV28,AIQNLGGGYGEQF
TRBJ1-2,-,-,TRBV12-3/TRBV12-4,ASSLSGARSGYT
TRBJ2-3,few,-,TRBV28,ASSPGWGRVDTQY
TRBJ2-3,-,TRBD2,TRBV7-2,ASSPGLAGGGFPDTQY
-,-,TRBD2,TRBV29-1,SVVGLAGYNEQF
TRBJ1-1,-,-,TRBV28,ASSSPPGEANTEAF
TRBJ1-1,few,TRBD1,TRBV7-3,ASSPGTGGLTEAF
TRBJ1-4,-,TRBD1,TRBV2,ASSGGTGTEKLF
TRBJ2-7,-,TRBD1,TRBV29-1,SVEDLTGVREQY
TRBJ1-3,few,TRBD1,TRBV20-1,SANRDRGPLSGNTIY
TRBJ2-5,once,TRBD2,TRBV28,ASSLWFELAGPQETQY
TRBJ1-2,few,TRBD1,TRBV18,ASSPSDRAHYGYT
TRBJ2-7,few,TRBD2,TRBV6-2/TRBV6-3,ASSQGTSGISYEQY
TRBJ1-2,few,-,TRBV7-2,ASSLNRGDYGYT
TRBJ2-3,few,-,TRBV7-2,ASSEGLADTQY
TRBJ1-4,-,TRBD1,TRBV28,ASNFLNRGEKLF
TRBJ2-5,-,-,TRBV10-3,AISVSAGETQY
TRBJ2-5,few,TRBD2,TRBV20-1,SASLWIAGQETQY
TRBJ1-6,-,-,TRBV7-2,ASSSDRGNSPLH
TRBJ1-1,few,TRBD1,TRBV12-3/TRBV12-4,ASSSPAGGTEAF
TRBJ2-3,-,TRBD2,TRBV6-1,ASSGGSGGTDTQY
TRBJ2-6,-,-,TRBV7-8,ASSLVGPIQSRSGANVLT
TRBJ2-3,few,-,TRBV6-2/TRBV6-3,ASSYSTGGLADTQY
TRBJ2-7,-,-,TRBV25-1,ASSELVTNEQY
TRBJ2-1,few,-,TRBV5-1,ASSPRSGSYNEQF
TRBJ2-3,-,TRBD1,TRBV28,ASRVDEKGQDTDTQY
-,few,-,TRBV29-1,SVGQAIGYEQY
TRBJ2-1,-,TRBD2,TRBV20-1,SLSGRAWYNEQF
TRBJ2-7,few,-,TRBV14,ASSQERPSSYEQY
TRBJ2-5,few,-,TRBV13,ASSSGIETQY
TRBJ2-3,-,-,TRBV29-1,SGQSTDTQY
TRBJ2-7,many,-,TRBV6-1,ASSENGTPSYEQY
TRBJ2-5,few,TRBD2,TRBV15,ATSSPTSGSEYQETQY
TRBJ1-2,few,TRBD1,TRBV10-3,AISGGTGNGYT
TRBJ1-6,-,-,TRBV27,ASSVGPEAPNSPLH
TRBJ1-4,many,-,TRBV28,ASSLLGATNEKLF
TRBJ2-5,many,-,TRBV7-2,ASSSWGVTQY